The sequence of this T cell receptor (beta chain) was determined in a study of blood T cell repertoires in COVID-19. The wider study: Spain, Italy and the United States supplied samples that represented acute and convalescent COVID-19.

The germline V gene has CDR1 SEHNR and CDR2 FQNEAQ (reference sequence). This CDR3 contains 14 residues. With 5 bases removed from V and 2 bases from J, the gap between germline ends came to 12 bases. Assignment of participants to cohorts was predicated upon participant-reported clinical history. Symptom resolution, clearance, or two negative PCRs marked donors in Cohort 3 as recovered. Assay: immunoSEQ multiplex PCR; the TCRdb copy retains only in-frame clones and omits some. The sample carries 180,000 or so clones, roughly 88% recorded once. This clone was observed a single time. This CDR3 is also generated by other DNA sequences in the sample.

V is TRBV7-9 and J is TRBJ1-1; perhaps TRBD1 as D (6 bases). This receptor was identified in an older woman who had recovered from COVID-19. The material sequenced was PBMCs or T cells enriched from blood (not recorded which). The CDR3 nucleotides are TGTGCCAGCAGCCATGGACAGTTAAACACTGAAGCTTTCTTT. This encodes CASSHGQLNTEAFF.